These T cell receptor beta chains were read from a single sample in a study of blood T cell repertoires in COVID-19. Libraries were prepared by immunoSEQ multiplex PCR; TCRdb keeps only in-frame clonotypes and omits some of them. The sample carries under 450,000 clones, about 89% recorded once. Sample: peripheral blood. The source of these receptors is a woman in her thirties or forties with COVID-19, enrolled during active disease. Each CDR3 is given with its conserved first and last residue. The D gene is left open where the match is weak. Rows give clone size only sometimes, using once, few, many, or a class for an expanded clone.

V gene: TRBV30; clone size: once; D gene: TRBD2; J gene: TRBJ2-5; CDR3 DNA: TGTGCCTGGAGTGTACGTGTCCTAGCGGGAGAGCGGGGAGAGACCCAGTACTTC; CDR3 protein: CAWSVRVLAGERGETQYF
V gene: TRBV7-9; clone size: NA; D gene: NA; J gene: TRBJ1-5; CDR3 DNA: TGTGCCAGCAGCGAGGACAAGATCAATCAGCCCCAGCATTTT; CDR3 protein: CASSEDKINQPQHF
V gene: TRBV5-1; clone size: once; D gene: TRBD2; J gene: TRBJ2-1; CDR3 DNA: TGCGCCAGCAGCCCCCGGGTAGCGGGGGGCTACAATGAGCAGTTCTTC; CDR3 protein: CASSPRVAGGYNEQFF
V gene: TRBV7-9; clone size: NA; D gene: NA; J gene: TRBJ2-7; CDR3 DNA: TGTGCCAGCAGCTCCACGACAGTCTTGGGTCCATACGAGCAGTACTTC; CDR3 protein: CASSSTTVLGPYEQYF
V gene: TRBV18; clone size: NA; D gene: NA; J gene: TRBJ2-7; CDR3 DNA: TGTGCCAGCTCACCGACGGAGGGGCCCTACGAGCAGTACTTC; CDR3 protein: CASSPTEGPYEQYF
V gene: TRBV28; clone size: NA; D gene: NA; J gene: TRBJ2-7; CDR3 DNA: TGTGCCAGCAGCGTAACTACAGGAGGGTCCGTCTACGAGCAGTACTTC; CDR3 protein: CASSVTTGGSVYEQYF
V gene: TRBV28; clone size: NA; D gene: TRBD1; J gene: TRBJ2-1; CDR3 DNA: TGTGCCAGCGAGCCAGGGGGGGACAGGGGGAGTTATGAGCAGTTCTTC; CDR3 protein: CASEPGGDRGSYEQFF
V gene: TRBV6-5; clone size: once; D gene: NA; J gene: TRBJ1-5; CDR3 DNA: TGTGCCAGCAGTCCGGACTGGGTGCAGCCCCAGCATTTT; CDR3 protein: CASSPDWVQPQHF
V gene: TRBV4-1; clone size: NA; D gene: TRBD1; J gene: TRBJ2-5; CDR3 DNA: TGCGCCAGCAGCCGCACTGAGGGACAGGGGGCGAGAGAGACCCAGTACTTC; CDR3 protein: CASSRTEGQGARETQYF
V gene: TRBV6-2/TRBV6-3; clone size: NA; D gene: TRBD1; J gene: TRBJ1-4; CDR3 DNA: TGTGCCAGCAGTTACACTTCGGGACAGATTAATGAAAAACTGTTTTTT; CDR3 protein: CASSYTSGQINEKLFF
V gene: TRBV25-1; clone size: NA; D gene: NA; J gene: TRBJ1-6; CDR3 DNA: TGTGCCAGCAGTGAATTGAAGGGGGAGGGTTCACCCCTCCACTTT; CDR3 protein: CASSELKGEGSPLHF
V gene: TRBV29-1; clone size: NA; D gene: TRBD1; J gene: TRBJ1-2; CDR3 DNA: TGCAGCGTTGAAGGGGTAGAGGGGGCCGGGGGCTATGGCTACACCTTC; CDR3 protein: CSVEGVEGAGGYGYTF
V gene: TRBV5-1; clone size: NA; D gene: NA; J gene: TRBJ1-4; CDR3 DNA: TGCGCCAGCGGCCAGGGAGTTACAGGAGCGGGGGAAAAACTGTTTTTT; CDR3 protein: CASGQGVTGAGEKLFF
V gene: TRBV15; clone size: NA; D gene: TRBD1; J gene: TRBJ2-7; CDR3 DNA: TGTGCCACCAGCTCCCGAATAGGACAGGCCCTCCAACGCTCCTACGAGCAGTACTTC; CDR3 protein: CATSSRIGQALQRSYEQYF
V gene: TRBV7-2; clone size: few; D gene: TRBD1; J gene: TRBJ1-2; CDR3 DNA: TGTGCCAGCAGCTCTACGGGGCAGGGGGATGGCTACACCTTC; CDR3 protein: CASSSTGQGDGYTF
V gene: TRBV2; clone size: NA; D gene: NA; J gene: TRBJ1-1; CDR3 DNA: TGTGCCAGCAGTGTGCTGAGGGGAGGGGACACTGAAGCTTTCTTT; CDR3 protein: CASSVLRGGDTEAFF
V gene: TRBV18; clone size: NA; D gene: NA; J gene: TRBJ2-5; CDR3 DNA: TGTGCCAGCTCACCCGCAGGGGAGACCCAGTACTTC; CDR3 protein: CASSPAGETQYF
V gene: TRBV19; clone size: NA; D gene: NA; J gene: TRBJ1-5; CDR3 DNA: TGTGCCAGTAGTACCTACCCCGGGGAATATAGCAATCAGCCCCAGCATTTT; CDR3 protein: CASSTYPGEYSNQPQHF
V gene: TRBV15; clone size: NA; D gene: NA; J gene: TRBJ2-5; CDR3 DNA: TGTGCCACCAGCAGAGATAATAGTTTCGGCTTTCGGGTGGAGACCCAGTACTTC; CDR3 protein: CATSRDNSFGFRVETQYF
V gene: TRBV5-8; clone size: NA; D gene: NA; J gene: TRBJ1-5; CDR3 DNA: TGTGCCAGCAGCTTGAACCGGGGACAGCCCCAGCATTTT; CDR3 protein: CASSLNRGQPQHF
V gene: TRBV5-1; clone size: NA; D gene: TRBD2; J gene: TRBJ2-1; CDR3 DNA: TGCGCCAGCAGTTTCGGGACTAGCGGGAGAGACAATGAGCAGTTCTTC; CDR3 protein: CASSFGTSGRDNEQFF
V gene: TRBV5-4; clone size: once; D gene: NA; J gene: TRBJ2-5; CDR3 DNA: TGTGCCAGCAGGGTTCATGGGGGAGGAGAGACCCAGTACTTC; CDR3 protein: CASRVHGGGETQYF
V gene: TRBV5-4; clone size: once; D gene: NA; J gene: TRBJ1-3; CDR3 DNA: TGTGCCAGCAGCATAGACGGGGTTGTGGGGTCAGGAAACACCATATATTTT; CDR3 protein: CASSIDGVVGSGNTIYF
V gene: TRBV11-2; clone size: NA; D gene: NA; J gene: TRBJ1-2; CDR3 DNA: TGTGCCAGCAGCTTGGACCTAAGGGGCTATGGCTACACCTTC; CDR3 protein: CASSLDLRGYGYTF
V gene: TRBV10-3; clone size: NA; D gene: NA; J gene: TRBJ2-1; CDR3 DNA: TGTGCCATCAGTGTCCCACTGGCGGGGAGATCCAATGAGCAGTTCTTC; CDR3 protein: CAISVPLAGRSNEQFF